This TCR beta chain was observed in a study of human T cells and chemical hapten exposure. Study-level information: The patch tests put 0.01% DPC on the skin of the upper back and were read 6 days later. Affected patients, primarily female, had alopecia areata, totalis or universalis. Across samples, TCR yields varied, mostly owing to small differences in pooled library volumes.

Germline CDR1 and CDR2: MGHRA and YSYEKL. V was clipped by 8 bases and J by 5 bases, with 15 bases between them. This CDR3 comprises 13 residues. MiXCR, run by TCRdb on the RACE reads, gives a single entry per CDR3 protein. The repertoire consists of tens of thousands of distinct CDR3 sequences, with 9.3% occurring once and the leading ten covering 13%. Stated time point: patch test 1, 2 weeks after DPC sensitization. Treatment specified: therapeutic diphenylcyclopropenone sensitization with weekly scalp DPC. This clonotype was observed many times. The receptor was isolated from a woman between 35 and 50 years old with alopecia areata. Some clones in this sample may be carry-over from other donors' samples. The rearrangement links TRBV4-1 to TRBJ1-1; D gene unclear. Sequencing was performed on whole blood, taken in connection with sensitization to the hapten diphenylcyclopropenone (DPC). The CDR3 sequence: CASRRTAGTEAFF. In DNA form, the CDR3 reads TGCGCCAGCCGAAGGACGGCCGGAACTGAAGCTTTCTTT.